This T cell receptor (beta chain) was profiled in a study of beta chain features in type 1 diabetes. The study's findings and limits: In every one of the four CD4+ subsets, TCRB CDR3s were moderately but significantly shorter in Type 1 diabetes patients.

The isolated RNA, all of it, was reverse transcribed, so expressed TCRB transcripts were what got sequenced. Clones were read by immunoSEQ multiplex PCR, and TCRdb kept only the in-frame ones, dropping some. The sample lists hundreds of thousands of clones; 8% were seen once. CDR1 is SGHTA, CDR2 FQGNSA, per germline. The CDR3 has 14 amino acids. V was cut by 1 base and J by 6 bases, with 12 bases left in between. On this clone itself: Its matching antigen is unknown.

This clonotype was sampled from a woman under 30 in good health. This chain connects TRBV7-2 to TRBJ1-1, with D possibly being TRBD1 (5 bases). The sequenced sample consisted of central memory CD4+ T cells from blood. DNA of the CDR3: TGTGCCAGCAGCTTAGGGTCAGGGTTCGCTGAAGCTTTCTTT. This gives the protein CASSLGSGFAEAFF.